The present entry profiles one TCR beta chain with its context. Its antigen is not identified. TCRdb reprocessed the reads via MiXCR and lists one record per CDR3 protein. In the table there are 900,000 to 950,000 distinct CDR3 sequences, approximately 32% of which are singletons. This sample stems from a study of T cell repertoires in cytomegalovirus infection. About the study: TCR beta signatures that were public indicated CMV infection and matching HLA type.

Germline V gives CDR1 MNHNY, CDR2 SVGAGI (reference sequence). V was shortened by 2 bases and J by 6 bases, with 10 bases between the two germline ends. The CDR3 covers 14 residues. The sample consisted of cultured CD8+ T cells from PBMCs, taken from culture after CMV antigen stimulation. This TCR was recovered from a human donor in good health (CMV status not recorded). Some clones in this sample may be carry-over from other donors' samples. V usage is TRBV6-6 and J usage is TRBJ2-2, with D perhaps TRBD1 or TRBD2 (5 bases each). In DNA, the CDR3 is TGTGCCAGCAGTTACAATGAGGGACCCGGGGAGCTGTTTTTT. It yields the protein CASSYNEGPGELFF.